Following are 28 T cell receptor beta chains from one sample sequenced in a study of human T cells and chemical hapten exposure. Time point described: pre-sensitization, week 0. The treatment was: therapeutic diphenylcyclopropenone sensitization with weekly scalp DPC. TCRdb re-derived calls from the RACE reads in MiXCR, one entry per CDR3 protein. The profile shows roughly 51,000 distinct CDR3 sequences, 9.5% to 10% of them singletons. Sequenced material: whole blood, taken in connection with sensitization to the hapten diphenylcyclopropenone (DPC). These receptors came from a man aged 40-49 years with alopecia areata. Some clones in this sample may be carry-over from other donors' samples.

This clonotype was seen ten or more times. This chain joins TRBV19 and TRBJ2-1; TRBD1 is a possible D gene (6 bases). V was clipped by 6 bases and J by 7 bases, with 10 bases between them. The V gene's germline CDR1 is LNHDA and CDR2 SQIVND (reference sequence). This CDR3 has 12 amino acids. For the CDR3, the DNA is TGTGCCAGTAGCCGAAGGGGGAATGAGCAGTTCTTC. Protein product: CASSRRGNEQFF. Combining the CDR3 with reference TRBV19 and TRBJ2-1 gives the whole variable domain DGGITQSPKYLFRKEGQNVTLSCEQNLNHDAMYWYRQDPGQGLRLIYYSQIVNDFQKGDIAEGYSVSREKKESFPLTVTSAQKNPTAFYLCASSRRGNEQFFGPGTRLTVL.

The chain is built from TRBV28 and TRBJ2-4; 7 nucleotides agree with TRBD2. The CDR3 length is 15 residues. Germline CDR1 reads MDHEN; CDR2 reads SYDVKM. V lost 5 bases and J lost 0; bases outside the gene matches: 4. The CDR3 here is CASSPSGLAKNIQYF. CDR3 nucleotide sequence: TGTGCCAGCAGTCCTAGCGGACTAGCCAAAAACATTCAGTACTTC.

Remarks on this clonotype: One base away lies a much larger clone, so this may be a sequencing read error. This CDR3 reads CAGSTRQGHPRDEQYF. CDR3 bases: TGTGCCGGCAGTACCCGACAGGGTCACCCTCGGGACGAGCAGTACTTC. The chain has TRBV12-3 or TRBV12-4 and TRBJ2-7; 7 bases align to TRBD1. The CDR3 totals 16 residues.

This clonotype was detected only a few times. The CDR3 DNA is TGTGCCAGTAGTATATCGGCCAGCCGCCCCTACGAGCAGTACTTC. Residues: CASSISASRPYEQYF. The rearrangement uses TRBV19 and TRBJ2-7, with unresolved D. The germline V gene has CDR1 LNHDA and CDR2 SQIVND (reference sequence). The CDR3 covers 15 residues. Trimming left V 2 bases short and J 2 bases short, with 13 bases between.

The chain links TRBV2 to TRBJ2-3; the D gene is possibly TRBD2 (5 bases). Looked up from germline, CDR1 is SNHLY and CDR2 is FYNNEI. The CDR3 totals 13 residues. The ends were cut back, 7 bases at V and 0 bases at J, with 8 bases in the middle. The DNA for the CDR3 is TGTGCCAGCAAGTGGGAGAGCACAGATACGCAGTATTTT. Its protein is CASKWESTDTQYF.

This clonotype was counted ten times or more. The rearrangement links TRBV6-6 to TRBJ2-5; D could derive from TRBD1 or TRBD2 (5 bases each). The germline V and J ends were trimmed by 7 bases and 5 bases, with 14 bases remaining between them. CDR3 length equals 13 residues. Germline CDR1 is MNHNY and CDR2 is SVGAGI (reference sequence). In DNA, the CDR3 is TGTGCCAGCAAGAGGGACGGTAGGGAGACCCAGTACTTC. Protein: CASKRDGRETQYF.

Worth noting for this clonotype: With a much larger clone just one base away, this may be a read error. The V gene is TRBV7-9, the J gene TRBJ1-6; D may be TRBD1 (5 bases). This CDR3 has 16 amino acids. The germline V gene has CDR1 SEHNR and CDR2 FQNEAQ (reference sequence). CDR3 amino acids: CACSEGAGFFNSPLHF. The DNA of the CDR3 is TGTGCCTGCAGCGAAGGGGCGGGATTCTTTAATTCACCCCTCCACTTT.

This clonotype came up a few times. The J gene is TRBJ2-7, the V gene TRBV6-6; D not certain. Germline CDR1 reads MNHNY; CDR2 reads SVGAGI (reference sequence). The length of the CDR3 is 12 residues. V was trimmed by 7 bases and J by 2 bases, leaving 9 bases between them. The CDR3: CASTPSPYEQYF. CDR3 DNA sequence: TGTGCCAGCACCCCTTCACCCTACGAGCAGTACTTC.

There are many counts of this clonotype. V usage is TRBV7-9 and J usage is TRBJ2-3; 7 positions match TRBD1. Germline V CDR1 and CDR2: SEHNR, FQNEAQ (reference sequence). V gave up 4 bases and J gave up 2 bases; unmatched junction bases: 6. This CDR3 region has 15 residues. This chain's CDR3 is CASSSTGMFTDTQYF. DNA of the CDR3: TGTGCCAGCAGCTCGACAGGGATGTTCACAGATACGCAGTATTTT.

The CDR3 DNA sequence: TGTGCCAGCAGGCCGGGGGAGGCGGAGACCCAGTACTTC. Amino acids: CASRPGEAETQYF. This sequence joins TRBV6-2 or TRBV6-3 and TRBJ2-5, with D perhaps TRBD2 (6 bases). The CDR3 has 13 amino acids. The germline gives CDR1 MNHEY, CDR2 SVGEGT. The V end was cut by 6 bases, the J end by 5 bases, with 13 bases between.

This clonotype has a handful of counts. J is TRBJ2-5 and V is TRBV5-6; D remains unclear. V lost 0 bases, J lost 5 bases, and 5 bases lay in between. Germline CDR1 SGHDT, CDR2 YYEEEE. The CDR3 runs 12 residues. This CDR3 is CASSLGTETQYF. The CDR3 nucleotides read TGTGCCAGCAGCTTGGGCACCGAGACCCAGTACTTC.

The sample holds a few counts of this clonotype. The chain couples TRBV7-9 to TRBJ2-6; D remains ambiguous. Germline V gives CDR1 SEHNR, CDR2 FQNEAQ (reference sequence). CDR3 length: 13 amino acids. Trimming took 11 bases from V and 7 from J, leaving 15 bases between them. The CDR3 bases are TGTGCCGGTCATAGTGACGGAGCCAACGTCCTGACTTTC. Encoded protein: CAGHSDGANVLTF.

This clonotype was observed many times. The chain recombines TRBV7-2 with TRBJ2-3; TRBD2 might be the D (6 bases). CDR1 is SGHTA, CDR2 FQGNSA, per germline. The CDR3 covers 16 residues. V was shortened by 0 bases and J by 0 bases, with 10 bases between the two germline ends. The CDR3 DNA reads TGTGCCAGCAGCTTAGCGCTAGCGCAGAGCACAGATACGCAGTATTTT. Translation: CASSLALAQSTDTQYF.

The chain joins TRBV28 to TRBJ1-5, with TRBD1 as a possible D gene (5 bases). The CDR3 extends over 11 amino acids. Germline CDR1 and CDR2: MDHEN and SYDVKM. The germline V and J ends were trimmed by 8 bases and 9 bases, with 11 bases remaining between them. The CDR3 nucleotides are TGTGCCAGCGGGACGGTACGGCCCCAGCATTTT. It translates to CASGTVRPQHF.

This clonotype was seen ten or more times. The chain uses TRBV7-9 and TRBJ2-2, with 9 positions matching TRBD2. The V and J ends lost 4 bases and 1 base, in that order; junction bases with no gene match: 7. Germline V lookup: CDR1 SEHNR, CDR2 FQNEAQ (reference sequence). The CDR3 sequence is 17 residues long. CDR3 loop: CASSSYVTSGNTGELFF. The CDR3 DNA reads TGTGCCAGCAGCTCCTATGTGACTAGCGGGAACACCGGGGAGCTGTTTTTT.

This clonotype was picked up a small number of times. The chain carries TRBV20-1 and TRBJ2-7, with a tentative D call TRBD2 (6 bases). The CDR3 has 12 residues. V dropped 1 base and J dropped 7 bases, with 11 bases sitting between them. Germline-derived CDR1 and CDR2 are DFQATT and SNEGSKA (reference sequence). CDR3 region: CSARGGVREQYF. The CDR3 nucleotides are TGCAGTGCTAGAGGCGGGGTCCGGGAGCAGTACTTC.

This clonotype was seen a few times. The V call is TRBV6-1, the J call TRBJ2-7; either TRBD1 or TRBD2 may supply D (5 bases each). Germline lookup yields CDR1 MNHNS and CDR2 SASEGT. V lost 0 bases and J lost 2, with 14 bases in between. This CDR3 has 16 amino acids. The CDR3 spells CASSEARDRWAYEQYF. In DNA form, the CDR3 reads TGTGCCAGCAGTGAAGCCAGGGACCGGTGGGCCTACGAGCAGTACTTC.

This clonotype has at least ten counts. The chain combines TRBV6-4 with TRBJ1-2, with D tentatively TRBD1 (6 bases). Germline CDR1 is MRHNA and CDR2 is SNTAGT. This CDR3 spans 14 amino acids. DNA of the CDR3: TGTGCTCCCCGATGGAACAGGGTATTTTATGGCTACACCTTC. It codes for CAPRWNRVFYGYTF.

The rearrangement joins TRBV10-3 to TRBJ2-7; 7 bases line up with TRBD2. Germline trimming cut 10 bases from V and 2 bases from J; bases unmatched to any gene: 8. This CDR3 region has 13 residues. The germline V gene encodes CDR1 ENHRY and CDR2 SYGVKD. The CDR3 DNA follows: TGTGCCACCAAAGCGGGACCCACCTACGAGCAGTACTTC. Translated: CATKAGPTYEQYF.

This clonotype came up many times. V gene TRBV9 combines with J gene TRBJ2-6, with a weak D call TRBD1 (6 bases). V lost 3 bases, J lost 0 bases, and 10 bases lay in between. This CDR3 region has 16 residues. From germline, CDR1 is SGDLS and CDR2 YYNGEE. CDR3 bases: TGTGCCAGCAGCGGGGGACACCACTCTGGGGCCAACGTCCTGACTTTC. This gives the protein CASSGGHHSGANVLTF. Full variable domain (missing parts from reference TRBV9 and TRBJ2-6): DSGVTQTPKHLITATGQRVTLRCSPRSGDLSVYWYQQSLDQGLQFLIQYYNGEERAKGNILERFSAQQFPDLHSELNLSSLELGDSALYFCASSGGHHSGANVLTFGAGSRLTVL.

Only a few counts were recorded for this clonotype. This chain links TRBV10-2 with TRBJ1-1; D is unresolved. CDR1 and CDR2 (germline): WSHSY, SAAADI. The V end lost 5 bases, the J end lost 6 bases, and 10 bases lay between the germline ends. CDR3 length: 12 residues. The CDR3 DNA reads as TGCGCCAGCAGTTCCCTTTTGGCTGAAGCTTTCTTT. This encodes CASSSLLAEAFF.

This clonotype occurred once. The junction and the germline gene differ at one end; a read error may be behind it. The CDR3 DNA sequence: TGTGCCAGCGGCTTAGACAGCCACAGCACAGATACGCAGTATTTT. Its protein product is CASGLDSHSTDTQYF. V usage is TRBV5-4 and J usage is TRBJ2-3; possible D gene TRBD1, 5 bases. The CDR3 contains 15 residues. Per the germline V gene, CDR1 is SGHNT and CDR2 is YYREEE (reference sequence).

Ten or more counts support this clonotype. The rearrangement links TRBV5-6 to TRBJ2-6; D is ambiguous. CDR1 and CDR2 from the germline V gene are SGHDT and YYEEEE. The V end lost 3 bases, the J end lost 0 bases, and 13 bases lay between the germline ends. CDR3 length: 17 amino acids. The CDR3 nucleotides read TGTGCCAGCAGCTGGGAAACCCCGTTCTCTGGGGCCAACGTCCTGACTTTC. Its translation is CASSWETPFSGANVLTF.

The chain is built from TRBV14 and TRBJ2-1, with D tentatively TRBD1 (7 bases). Trimming removed 7 bases from V and 3 bases from J, with 13 bases in between. CDR1 and CDR2 from the germline V gene are SGHDN and FVKESK. The CDR3 extends over 14 amino acids. The CDR3 loop is CASTRQGGYNEQFF. CDR3 sequence (DNA): TGTGCCAGCACCAGACAGGGAGGCTACAATGAGCAGTTCTTC.

This clonotype was recorded at least ten times. The rearrangement uses TRBV20-1 and TRBJ2-1; TRBD2 is a possible D gene (6 bases). Germline CDR1 reads DFQATT; CDR2 reads SNEGSKA (reference sequence). The V end was cut by 2 bases, the J end by 10 bases, with 15 bases between. This CDR3 region has 13 residues. The CDR3 here is CSARNTGTPEQFF. The DNA of the CDR3 is TGCAGTGCTAGAAACACCGGGACTCCCGAGCAGTTCTTC.

This clonotype appeared many times. This chain uses TRBV5-1 with TRBJ1-2; D gene ambiguous. This CDR3 is 14 amino acids long. The germline V gene encodes CDR1 SGHRS and CDR2 YFSETQ. V was clipped by 1 base and J by 4 bases, with 11 bases between them. Here the CDR3 reads CASSLSAGAYGYTF. The CDR3 bases are TGCGCCAGCAGCTTGAGCGCAGGAGCCTATGGCTACACCTTC. Together with reference TRBV5-1 and TRBJ1-2, the CDR3 gives the full variable domain: KAGVTQTPRYLIKTRGQQVTLSCSPISGHRSVSWYQQTPGQGLQFLFEYFSETQRNKGNFPGRFSGRQFSNSRSEMNVSTLELGDSALYLCASSLSAGAYGYTFGSGTRLTVV.

The sample holds many counts of this clonotype. V gene TRBV28 combines with J gene TRBJ2-7; D unresolved. V dropped 5 bases and J dropped 1 base, with 9 bases sitting between them. CDR3 length: 13 amino acids. Looked up from germline, CDR1 is MDHEN and CDR2 is SYDVKM. The CDR3 DNA reads as TGTGCCAGCAGTGGCCCGTTTTCCTACGAGCAGTACTTC. Its translation: CASSGPFSYEQYF.

This clonotype was counted between two and nine times. The chain carries TRBV5-1 and TRBJ2-7; 13 bases line up with TRBD2. Germline CDR1 reads SGHRS; CDR2 reads YFSETQ. Unmatched junction bases numbered 5, after V lost 3 bases and J lost 2 bases. There are 16 residues in the CDR3. For the CDR3, the DNA is TGCGCCAGCAGCTCGGGACTAGCGGGACGCACCTACGAGCAGTACTTC. Translating it yields CASSSGLAGRTYEQYF.